Below are 13 T cell receptor beta chains sequenced from a single sample in a study of OX40 agonist ivuxolimab in advanced cancers. Assay: immunoSEQ multiplex PCR; the TCRdb copy retains only in-frame clones and omits some. The repertoire holds about 52,000 clones, about 93% seen once, with approximately 23% in the top ten. Specimen: CD4+ or CD8+ T cells sorted from blood, collected in a trial of the OX40 agonist ivuxolimab. The receptor source for this set is an adult with an advanced solid tumor such as melanoma, head and neck, liver or kidney cancer.

The genes are TRBV19 and TRBJ1-5, with TRBD1 identical over 7 bases. The CDR3 has 14 residues. CDR1 is LNHDA and CDR2 is SQIVND in the germline V gene (reference sequence). The junction had 2 bases not matched to a gene; V was cut back by 2 bases and J by 4 bases. Here the CDR3 DNA reads TGTGCCAGTAGTATAAGGGACAGAAATCAGCCCCAGCATTTT. This codes for CASSIRDRNQPQHF.

The rearrangement links TRBV4-3 to TRBJ1-1, with 7 bases aligning to TRBD1. CDR3 length: 15 amino acids. The germline gives CDR1 LGHNA, CDR2 YSLEER. V was pared by 3 bases and J by 4 bases, with 8 bases of the junction left unmatched. The CDR3 bases are TGCGCCAGCAGCCATAACAGGGGATATCTCACTGAAGCTTTCTTT. Amino acid sequence: CASSHNRGYLTEAFF.

V and J are TRBV14 and TRBJ2-7, with D maybe TRBD2 (6 bases). Germline CDR1 is SGHDN and CDR2 is FVKESK. Trimming stripped 4 bases from V and 1 base from J, with 17 bases between. This CDR3 spans 16 amino acids. DNA for the CDR3: TGTGCCAGCAGCCCCTTTGCGGGGACGGCGTCCTACGAGCAGTACTTC. Its translation: CASSPFAGTASYEQYF.

V is TRBV28 and J is TRBJ1-6, with D unclear. This CDR3 region has 14 residues. V was pared by 3 bases and J by 10 bases, with 13 bases between. Germline V CDR1 and CDR2: MDHEN, SYDVKM. The CDR3, as DNA: TGTGCCAGCAGTTTTACCCCTCGTTCGTCACCCCTCCACTTT. Translating it yields CASSFTPRSSPLHF.

A few counts support this clone. The chain employs TRBV6-5 and TRBJ2-7, with 7 bases aligning to TRBD1. The germline gives CDR1 MNHEY, CDR2 SVGAGI. J gave up 4 bases and V 0 bases, and 9 bases lay outside the gene matches. The CDR3 extends over 16 amino acids. CDR3 protein: CASSYSTGPIDYEQYF. CDR3 coding DNA: TGTGCCAGCAGTTACTCGACAGGGCCGATTGATTACGAGCAGTACTTC.

This CDR3 reads CATSREIPGPNTEAFF. The CDR3 nucleotides read TGTGCCACCAGCAGAGAGATCCCTGGGCCGAACACTGAAGCTTTCTTT. The chain carries TRBV15 and TRBJ1-1, with D hard to call. V lost 0 bases and J 1 base, leaving 12 bases between the germline ends. CDR1 LNHNV and CDR2 YYDKDF come from the germline V gene (reference sequence). The CDR3 has 16 amino acids.

The chain uses TRBV15 and TRBJ2-4, with D tentatively TRBD2 (5 bases). V lost 1 base to trimming and J lost 7 bases, with 8 bases between them. The CDR3 contains 13 residues. Germline V lookup: CDR1 LNHNV, CDR2 YYDKDF (reference sequence). The CDR3 DNA reads TGTGCCACCAGCAGAGTACTAGGGAACATTCAGTACTTC. This translates into CATSRVLGNIQYF.

The CDR3 coding sequence is TGTGCCAGCCAAAATCGGGACAGGGCTGGAAACACCATATATTTT. Its translation is CASQNRDRAGNTIYF. This chain connects TRBV28 to TRBJ1-3; 9 positions agree with TRBD1. CDR1 and CDR2 from the germline V gene are MDHEN and SYDVKM. The length of the CDR3 is 15 residues. Unmatched junction bases numbered 7, after V lost 8 bases and J lost 2 bases.

The V call is TRBV5-1, the J call TRBJ2-1; D might be TRBD2 (6 bases). The CDR3 extends over 12 amino acids. CDR1 and CDR2 from the germline V gene are SGHRS and YFSETQ. The ends were cut back, 4 bases at V and 12 bases at J, with 14 bases in the middle. CDR3 coding DNA: TGCGCCAGCAGCCCGCGGGGCTACGGGCAGTTCTTC. It is translated as CASSPRGYGQFF.

V gene TRBV28 combines with J gene TRBJ1-3, with a weak D call TRBD1 (6 bases). This CDR3 is built from 15 residues. Germline-derived CDR1 and CDR2 are MDHEN and SYDVKM. The V end lost 7 bases, the J end lost 0 bases, and 13 bases lay between the germline ends. CDR3 DNA sequence: TGTGCCAGCAACCAACAGGGAAACTCTGGAAACACCATATATTTT. This encodes CASNQQGNSGNTIYF.

The chain has TRBV19 and TRBJ2-5, with D possibly matching TRBD2 (6 bases). Trimming shortened V by 6 bases and J by 5 bases, and 19 bases separated the two germline ends. The CDR3 runs to 15 residues. Germline CDR1 is LNHDA and CDR2 is SQIVND (reference sequence). CDR3 bases: TGTGCCAGTAGGCGAGAAGGAGGGAACGGCGAGACCCAGTACTTC. It codes for CASRREGGNGETQYF.

This clone was seen many times. V usage is TRBV15 and J usage is TRBJ2-3, with 7 bases that match TRBD2. Losses at the gene ends were 0 bases for V and 2 bases for J; bases not matched to a gene: 8. The CDR3 totals 17 residues. The germline V gene encodes CDR1 LNHNV and CDR2 YYDKDF (reference sequence). CDR3 bases: TGTGCCACCAGCAGAGATCGGGTGGGAGGGCCCACAGATACGCAGTATTTT. Translated, it gives CATSRDRVGGPTDTQYF.

The genes are TRBV27 and TRBJ2-3; D gene uncertain. V lost 4 bases, J lost 2 bases, and 13 bases lay in between. CDR3 length: 15 residues. CDR1 is MNHEY, CDR2 SMNVEV, per germline (reference sequence). The CDR3 region has the DNA TGTGCCAGCAGTTACCTGGCGGACCCCACAGATACGCAGTATTTT. Translating it yields CASSYLADPTDTQYF.